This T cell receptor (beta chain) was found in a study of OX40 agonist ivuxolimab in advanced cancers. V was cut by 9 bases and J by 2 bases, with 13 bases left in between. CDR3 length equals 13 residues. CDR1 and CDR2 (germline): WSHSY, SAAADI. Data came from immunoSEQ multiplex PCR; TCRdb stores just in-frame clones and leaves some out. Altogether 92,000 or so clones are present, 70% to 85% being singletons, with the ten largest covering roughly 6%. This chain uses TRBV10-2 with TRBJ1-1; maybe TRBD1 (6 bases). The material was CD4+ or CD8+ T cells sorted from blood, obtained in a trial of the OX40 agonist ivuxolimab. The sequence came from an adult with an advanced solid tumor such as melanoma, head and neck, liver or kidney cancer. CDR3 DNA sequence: TGCGCCAGTGGACAGTTGGTCAACACTGAAGCTTTCTTT. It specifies CASGQLVNTEAFF.